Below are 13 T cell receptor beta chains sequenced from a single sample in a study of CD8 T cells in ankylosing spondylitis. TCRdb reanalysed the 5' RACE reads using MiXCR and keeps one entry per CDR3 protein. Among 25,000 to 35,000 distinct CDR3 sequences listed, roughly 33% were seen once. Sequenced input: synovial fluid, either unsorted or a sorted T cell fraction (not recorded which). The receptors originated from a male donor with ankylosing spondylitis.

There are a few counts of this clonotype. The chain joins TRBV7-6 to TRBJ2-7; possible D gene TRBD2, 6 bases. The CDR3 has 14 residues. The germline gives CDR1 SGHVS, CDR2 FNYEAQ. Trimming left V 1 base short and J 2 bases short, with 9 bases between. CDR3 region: CASSLGTGAYEQYF. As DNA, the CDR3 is TGTGCCAGCAGCTTAGGGACGGGGGCCTACGAGCAGTACTTC.

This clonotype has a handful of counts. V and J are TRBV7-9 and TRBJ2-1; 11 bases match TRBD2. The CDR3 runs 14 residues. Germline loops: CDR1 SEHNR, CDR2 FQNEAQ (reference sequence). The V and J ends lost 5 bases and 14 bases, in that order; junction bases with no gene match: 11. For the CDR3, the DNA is TGTGCCAGCAGCCCCAGGACTAGCGGGTCCCCGAAGTTCTTC. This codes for CASSPRTSGSPKFF.

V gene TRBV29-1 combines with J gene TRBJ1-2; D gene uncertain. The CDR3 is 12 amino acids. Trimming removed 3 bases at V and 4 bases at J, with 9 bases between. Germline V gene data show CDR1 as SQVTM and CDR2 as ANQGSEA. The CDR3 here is CSVDVSVYGYTF. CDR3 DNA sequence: TGCAGCGTTGATGTTTCCGTCTATGGCTACACCTTC.

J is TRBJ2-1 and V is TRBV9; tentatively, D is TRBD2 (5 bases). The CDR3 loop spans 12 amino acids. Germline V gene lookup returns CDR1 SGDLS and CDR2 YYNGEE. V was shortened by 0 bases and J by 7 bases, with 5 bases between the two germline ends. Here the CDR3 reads CASSVAGNEQFF. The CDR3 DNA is TGTGCCAGCAGCGTAGCGGGGAATGAGCAGTTCTTC.

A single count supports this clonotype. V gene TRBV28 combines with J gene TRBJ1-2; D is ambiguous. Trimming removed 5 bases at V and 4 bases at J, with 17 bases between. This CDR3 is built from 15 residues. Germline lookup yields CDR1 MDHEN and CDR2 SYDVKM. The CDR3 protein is CASSPVRDPIYGYTF. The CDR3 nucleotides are TGTGCCAGCAGTCCGGTCCGCGACCCCATCTATGGCTACACCTTC.

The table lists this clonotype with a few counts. This CDR3 is CASSPGPEQFF. Written as DNA, the CDR3 is TGTGCCAGCAGCCCGGGACCTGAGCAGTTCTTC. V usage is TRBV11-2 and J usage is TRBJ2-1; either TRBD1 or TRBD2 may supply D (5 bases each). The CDR3 is 11 amino acids. The germline V and J ends were trimmed by 5 bases and 9 bases, with 8 bases remaining between them. Germline V CDR1 and CDR2: SGHAT, FQNNGV. Supplemented by reference TRBV11-2 and TRBJ2-1, the full variable domain reads EAGVAQSPRYKIIEKRQSVAFWCNPISGHATLYWYQQILGQGPKLLIQFQNNGVVDDSQLPKDRFSAERLKGVDSTLKIQPAKLEDSAVYLCASSPGPEQFFGPGTRLTVL.

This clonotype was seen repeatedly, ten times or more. CDR3 loop: CASGGNEQFF. The CDR3 region has the DNA TGCGCCAGCGGCGGCAATGAGCAGTTCTTC. The chain uses TRBV5-1 and TRBJ2-1; D gene ambiguous. This CDR3 comprises 10 residues. V lost 7 bases and J lost 6, with 5 bases in between. Looked up from germline, CDR1 is SGHRS and CDR2 is YFSETQ. Looking up the rest from reference TRBV5-1 and TRBJ2-1 gives the full variable domain: KAGVTQTPRYLIKTRGQQVTLSCSPISGHRSVSWYQQTPGQGLQFLFEYFSETQRNKGNFPGRFSGRQFSNSRSEMNVSTLELGDSALYLCASGGNEQFFGPGTRLTVL.

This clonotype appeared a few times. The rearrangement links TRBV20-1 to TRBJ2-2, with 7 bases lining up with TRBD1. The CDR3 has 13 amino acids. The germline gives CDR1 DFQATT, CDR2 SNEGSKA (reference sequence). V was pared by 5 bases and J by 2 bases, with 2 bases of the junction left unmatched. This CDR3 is CSAWDRNTGELFF. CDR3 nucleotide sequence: TGCAGTGCTTGGGACAGAAACACCGGGGAGCTGTTTTTT.

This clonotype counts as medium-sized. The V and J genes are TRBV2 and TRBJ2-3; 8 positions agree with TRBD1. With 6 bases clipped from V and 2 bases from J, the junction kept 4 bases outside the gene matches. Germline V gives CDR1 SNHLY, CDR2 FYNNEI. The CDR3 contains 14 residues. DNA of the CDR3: TGTGCCAGCAGATGGACAGGGAACACAGATACGCAGTATTTT. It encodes CASRWTGNTDTQYF. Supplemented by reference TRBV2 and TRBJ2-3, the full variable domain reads EPEVTQTPSHQVTQMGQEVILRCVPISNHLYFYWYRQILGQKVEFLVSFYNNEISEKSEIFDDQFSVERPDGSNFTLKIRSTKLEDSAMYFCASRWTGNTDTQYFGPGTRLTVL.

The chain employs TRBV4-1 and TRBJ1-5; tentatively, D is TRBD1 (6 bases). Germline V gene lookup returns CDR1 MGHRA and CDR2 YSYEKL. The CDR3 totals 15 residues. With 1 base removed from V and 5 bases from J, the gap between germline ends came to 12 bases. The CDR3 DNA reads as TGCGCCAGCAGCCAAGCTGCACAGGGATATCAGCCCCAGCATTTT. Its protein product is CASSQAAQGYQPQHF.

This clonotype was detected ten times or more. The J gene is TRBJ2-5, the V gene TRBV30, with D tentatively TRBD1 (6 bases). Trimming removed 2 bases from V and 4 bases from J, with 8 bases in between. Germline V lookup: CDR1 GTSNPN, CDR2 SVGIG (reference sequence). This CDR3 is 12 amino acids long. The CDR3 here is CAWSLGGETQYF. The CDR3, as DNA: TGTGCCTGGAGTCTAGGGGGAGAGACCCAGTACTTC.

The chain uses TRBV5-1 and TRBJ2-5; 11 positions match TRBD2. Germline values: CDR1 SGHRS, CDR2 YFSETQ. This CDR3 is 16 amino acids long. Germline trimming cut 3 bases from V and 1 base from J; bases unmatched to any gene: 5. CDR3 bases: TGCGCCAGCAGCTGGGCCGGGACTAGCGGCCAAGAGACCCAGTACTTC. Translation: CASSWAGTSGQETQYF.

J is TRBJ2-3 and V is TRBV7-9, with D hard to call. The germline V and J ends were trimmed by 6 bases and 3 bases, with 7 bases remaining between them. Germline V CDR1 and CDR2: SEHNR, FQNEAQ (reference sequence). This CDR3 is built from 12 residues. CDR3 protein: CASRLSTDTQYF. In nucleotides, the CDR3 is TGTGCCAGCAGACTTAGTACAGATACGCAGTATTTT.